The 2 T cell receptor beta chains in this list originate from one sample, sequenced in a study of CXCR3-negative and CXCR3-positive naive CD8 T cells. The authors prepared UMI-labeled TRB cDNA libraries by 5' RACE. TCRdb reprocessed the 5' RACE reads and reports one entry per CDR3 protein, with no DNA. Its clone listing holds around 52,000 distinct CDR3 sequences. The sample was memory CD8+ T cells from blood. Receptor source: a human donor in good health. Some clones in this sample may be carry-over from other donors' samples.

This chain connects TRBV29-1 to TRBJ2-1; lacking DNA, the TRBD2 call made by TCRdb goes unchecked. The V gene's germline CDR1 is SQVTM and CDR2 ANQGSEA. The CDR3 is 12 residues long. The CDR3 protein is CSGSAGGNEQFF.

J is TRBJ2-7 and V is TRBV7-9. Germline V gives CDR1 SEHNR, CDR2 FQNEAQ (reference sequence). The CDR3 is 12 residues long. CDR3 sequence: CASSLERREQYF.